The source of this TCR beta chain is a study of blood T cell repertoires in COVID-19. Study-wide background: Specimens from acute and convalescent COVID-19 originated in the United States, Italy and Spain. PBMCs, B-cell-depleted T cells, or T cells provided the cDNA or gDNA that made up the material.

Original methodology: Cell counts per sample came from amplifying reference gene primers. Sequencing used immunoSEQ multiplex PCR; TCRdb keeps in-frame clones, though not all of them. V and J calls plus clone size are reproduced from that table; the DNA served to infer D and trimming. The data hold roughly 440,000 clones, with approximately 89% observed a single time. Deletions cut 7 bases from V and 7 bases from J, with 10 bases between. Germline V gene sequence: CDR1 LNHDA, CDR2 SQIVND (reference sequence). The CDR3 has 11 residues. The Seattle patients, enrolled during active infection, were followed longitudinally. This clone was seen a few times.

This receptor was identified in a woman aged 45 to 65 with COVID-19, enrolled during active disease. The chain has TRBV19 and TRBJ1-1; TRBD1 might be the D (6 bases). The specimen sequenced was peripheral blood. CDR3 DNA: TGTGCCAGTAATCAGGGGATTGAAGCTTTCTTT. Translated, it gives CASNQGIEAFF.